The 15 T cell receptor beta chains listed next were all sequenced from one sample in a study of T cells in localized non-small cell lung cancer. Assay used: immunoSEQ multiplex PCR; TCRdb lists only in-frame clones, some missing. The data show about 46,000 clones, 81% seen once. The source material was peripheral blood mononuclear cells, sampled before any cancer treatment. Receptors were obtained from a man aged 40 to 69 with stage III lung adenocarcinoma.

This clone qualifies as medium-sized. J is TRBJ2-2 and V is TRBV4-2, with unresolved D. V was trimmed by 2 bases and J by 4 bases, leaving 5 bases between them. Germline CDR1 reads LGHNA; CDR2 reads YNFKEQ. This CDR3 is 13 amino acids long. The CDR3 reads CASSQMGTGELFF. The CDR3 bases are TGTGCCAGCAGCCAAATGGGCACCGGGGAGCTGTTTTTT.

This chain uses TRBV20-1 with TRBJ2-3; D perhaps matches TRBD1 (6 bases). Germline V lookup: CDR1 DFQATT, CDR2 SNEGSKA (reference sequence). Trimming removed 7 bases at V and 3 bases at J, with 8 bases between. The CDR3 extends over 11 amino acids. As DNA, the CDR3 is TGCAGTGTTCAGGGGACAGATACGCAGTATTTT. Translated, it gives CSVQGTDTQYF.

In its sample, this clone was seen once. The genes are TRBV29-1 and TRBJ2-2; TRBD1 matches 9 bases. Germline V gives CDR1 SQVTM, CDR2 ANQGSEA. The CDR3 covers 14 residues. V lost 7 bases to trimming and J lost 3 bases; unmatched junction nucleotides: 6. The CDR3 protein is CSAGTGRDTGELFF. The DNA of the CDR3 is TGCAGCGCAGGGACAGGGAGAGACACCGGGGAGCTGTTTTTT.

CDR3 coding DNA: TGTGCCAGCAGCCTGGCGGGGTCAGAGACCCAGTACTTC. Translated: CASSLAGSETQYF. This chain joins TRBV9 and TRBJ2-5, with D possibly matching TRBD2 (6 bases). Trimming stripped 4 bases from V and 4 bases from J, with 11 bases between. The CDR3 runs to 13 residues. CDR1 and CDR2 from the germline V gene are SGDLS and YYNGEE.

In DNA form, the CDR3 reads TGTGCCAGCAGTGCTTCTATCTCCTATAATTCACCCCTCCACTTT. Amino acid sequence: CASSASISYNSPLHF. This chain uses TRBV25-1 with TRBJ1-6; D unclear. V was trimmed by 4 bases and J by 0 bases, leaving 7 bases between them. CDR1 is MGHDK and CDR2 is SYGVNS in the germline V gene. The CDR3 is 15 residues long.

CDR3 region: CAFSGGRSPLHF. The CDR3 region has the DNA TGTGCCTTCTCAGGGGGGCGCTCACCCCTCCACTTT. V usage is TRBV30 and J usage is TRBJ1-6; 7 nucleotides align to TRBD1. From germline, CDR1 is GTSNPN and CDR2 SVGIG (reference sequence). V gave up 7 bases and J gave up 10 bases; unmatched junction bases: 7. CDR3 length equals 12 residues.

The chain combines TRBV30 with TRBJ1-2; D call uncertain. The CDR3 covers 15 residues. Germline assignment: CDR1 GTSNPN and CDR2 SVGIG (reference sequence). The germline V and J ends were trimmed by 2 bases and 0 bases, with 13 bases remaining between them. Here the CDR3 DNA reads TGTGCCTGGAGTCTGGACCCTAGCCCTAACTATGGCTACACCTTC. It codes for CAWSLDPSPNYGYTF.

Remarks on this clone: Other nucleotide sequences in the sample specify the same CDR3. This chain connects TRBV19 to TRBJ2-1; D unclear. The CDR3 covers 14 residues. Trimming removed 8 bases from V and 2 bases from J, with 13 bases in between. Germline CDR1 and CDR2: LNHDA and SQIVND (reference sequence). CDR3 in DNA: TGTGCCAGTCATAGGACGGGCCCCTACAATGAGCAGTTCTTC. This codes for CASHRTGPYNEQFF.

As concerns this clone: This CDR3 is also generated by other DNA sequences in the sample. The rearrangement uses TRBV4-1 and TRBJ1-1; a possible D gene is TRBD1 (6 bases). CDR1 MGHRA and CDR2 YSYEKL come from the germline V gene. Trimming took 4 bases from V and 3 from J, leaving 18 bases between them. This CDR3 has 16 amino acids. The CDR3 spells CASSPSGGALDTEAFF. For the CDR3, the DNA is TGCGCCAGCAGCCCCTCTGGGGGCGCTTTGGACACTGAAGCTTTCTTT.

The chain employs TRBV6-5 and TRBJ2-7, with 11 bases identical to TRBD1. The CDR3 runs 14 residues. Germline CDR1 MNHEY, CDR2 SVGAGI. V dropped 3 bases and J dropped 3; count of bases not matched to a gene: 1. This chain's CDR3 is CASSYGTGGYEQYF. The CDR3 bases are TGTGCCAGCAGTTATGGGACAGGGGGCTACGAGCAGTACTTC.

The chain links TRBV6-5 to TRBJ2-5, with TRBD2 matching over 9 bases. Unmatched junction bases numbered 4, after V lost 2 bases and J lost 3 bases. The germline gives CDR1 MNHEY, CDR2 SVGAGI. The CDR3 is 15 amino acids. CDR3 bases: TGTGCCAGCAGTTACGCCTTAGCGGGGGAAGAGACCCAGTACTTC. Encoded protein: CASSYALAGEETQYF.

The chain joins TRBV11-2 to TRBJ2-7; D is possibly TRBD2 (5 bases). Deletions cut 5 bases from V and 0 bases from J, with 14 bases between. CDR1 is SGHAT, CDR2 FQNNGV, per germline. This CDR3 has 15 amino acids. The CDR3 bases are TGTGCCAGCAGCCTCGAGCCCGGACTCTCCTACGAGCAGTACTTC. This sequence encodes CASSLEPGLSYEQYF.

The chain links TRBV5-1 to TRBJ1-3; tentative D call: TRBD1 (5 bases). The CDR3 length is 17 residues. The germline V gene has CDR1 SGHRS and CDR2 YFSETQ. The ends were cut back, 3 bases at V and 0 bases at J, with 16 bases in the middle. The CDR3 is CASSSNPGTASGNTIYF. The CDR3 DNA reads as TGCGCCAGCAGCTCTAATCCCGGGACTGCCTCTGGAAACACCATATATTTT.

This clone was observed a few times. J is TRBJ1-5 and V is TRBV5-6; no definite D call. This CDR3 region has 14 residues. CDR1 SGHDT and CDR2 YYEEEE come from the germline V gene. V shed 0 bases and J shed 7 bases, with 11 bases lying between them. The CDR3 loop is CASSLGPGEQPQHF. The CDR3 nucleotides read TGTGCCAGCAGCTTGGGGCCAGGCGAACAGCCCCAGCATTTT.

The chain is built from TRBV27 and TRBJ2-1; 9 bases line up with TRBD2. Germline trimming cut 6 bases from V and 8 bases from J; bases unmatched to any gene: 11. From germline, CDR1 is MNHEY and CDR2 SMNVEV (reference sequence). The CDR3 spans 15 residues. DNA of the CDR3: TGTGCCAGCAGCTCCGCCGAGCGGGGGGACTATGAGCAGTTCTTC. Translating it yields CASSSAERGDYEQFF.